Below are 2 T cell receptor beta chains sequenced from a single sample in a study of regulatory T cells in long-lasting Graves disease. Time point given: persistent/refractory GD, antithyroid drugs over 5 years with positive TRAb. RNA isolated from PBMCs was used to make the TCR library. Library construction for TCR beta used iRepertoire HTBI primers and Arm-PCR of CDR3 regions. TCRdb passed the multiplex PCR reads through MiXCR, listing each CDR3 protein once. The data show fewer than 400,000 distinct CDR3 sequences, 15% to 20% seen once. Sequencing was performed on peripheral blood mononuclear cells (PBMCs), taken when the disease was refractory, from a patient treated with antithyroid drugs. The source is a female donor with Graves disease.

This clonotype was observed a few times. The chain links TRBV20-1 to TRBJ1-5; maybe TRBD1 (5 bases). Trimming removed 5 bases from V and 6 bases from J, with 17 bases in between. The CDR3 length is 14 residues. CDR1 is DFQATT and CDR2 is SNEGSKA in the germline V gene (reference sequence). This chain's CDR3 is CSAYREGPGQPQHF. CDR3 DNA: TGCAGTGCTTATCGTGAGGGACCAGGTCAGCCCCAGCATTTT.

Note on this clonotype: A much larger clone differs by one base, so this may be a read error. The CDR3, as DNA: TGCAGCGTTGCCGCCGGGACTGGGGCCGACGTCCTGACTTTC. It specifies CSVAAGTGADVLTF. The J gene is TRBJ2-6, the V gene TRBV29-1, with D perhaps matching TRBD2 (6 bases). There are 14 residues in the CDR3. CDR1 is SQVTM and CDR2 is ANQGSEA in the germline V gene.